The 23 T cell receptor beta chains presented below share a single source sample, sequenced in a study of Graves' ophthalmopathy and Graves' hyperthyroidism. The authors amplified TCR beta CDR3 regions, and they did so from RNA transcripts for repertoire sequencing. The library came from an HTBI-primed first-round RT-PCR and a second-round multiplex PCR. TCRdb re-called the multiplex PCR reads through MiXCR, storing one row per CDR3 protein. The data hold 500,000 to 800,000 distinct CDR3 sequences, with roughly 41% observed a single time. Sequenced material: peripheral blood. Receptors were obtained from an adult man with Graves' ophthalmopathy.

CDR3 sequence reads: CASRARGTFTEAFF. Here the CDR3 DNA reads TGCGCCAGCAGAGCCAGGGGAACGTTCACTGAAGCTTTCTTT. This rearrangement joins TRBV10-2 to TRBJ1-1; weak D call: TRBD1 (6 bases). The CDR3 is 14 residues long. CDR1 is WSHSY, CDR2 SAAADI, per germline. V lost 6 bases, J lost 4 bases, and 15 bases lay in between.

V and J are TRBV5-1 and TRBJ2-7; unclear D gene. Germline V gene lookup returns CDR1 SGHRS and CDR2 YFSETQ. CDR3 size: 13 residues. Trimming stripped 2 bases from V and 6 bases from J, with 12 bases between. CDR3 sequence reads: CASSFDTRPEQYF. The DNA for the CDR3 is TGCGCCAGCAGCTTCGACACCCGGCCCGAGCAGTACTTC.

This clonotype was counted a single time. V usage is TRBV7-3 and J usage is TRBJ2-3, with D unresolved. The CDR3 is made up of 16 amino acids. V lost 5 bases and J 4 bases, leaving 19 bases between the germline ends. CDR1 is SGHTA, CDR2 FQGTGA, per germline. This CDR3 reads CASSPHGVVVPDTQYF. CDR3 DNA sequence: TGTGCCAGCAGCCCCCATGGGGTCGTGGTTCCAGATACGCAGTATTTT.

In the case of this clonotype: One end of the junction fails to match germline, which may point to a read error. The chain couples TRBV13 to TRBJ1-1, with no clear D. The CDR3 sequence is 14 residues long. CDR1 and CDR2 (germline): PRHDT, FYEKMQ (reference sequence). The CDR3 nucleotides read TGTGCCAGCAGCCTAGCGGGCGCGAACACTAAAGCTTTCTTT. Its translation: CASSLAGANTKAFF.

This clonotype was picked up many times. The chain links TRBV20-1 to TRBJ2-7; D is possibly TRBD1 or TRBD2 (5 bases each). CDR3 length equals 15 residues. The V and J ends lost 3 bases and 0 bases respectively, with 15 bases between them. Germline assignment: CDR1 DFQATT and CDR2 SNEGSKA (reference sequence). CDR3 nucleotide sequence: TGCAGTGCTAGGGGACGGACCGGTGACTCCTACGAGCAGTACTTC. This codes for CSARGRTGDSYEQYF.

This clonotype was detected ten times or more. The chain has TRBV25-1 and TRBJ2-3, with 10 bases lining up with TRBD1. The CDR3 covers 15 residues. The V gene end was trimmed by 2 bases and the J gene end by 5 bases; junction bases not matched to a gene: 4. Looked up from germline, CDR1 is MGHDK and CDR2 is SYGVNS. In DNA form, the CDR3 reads TGTGCCAGCAGTGAACTAGGGACAGGGGAAGATACGCAGTATTTT. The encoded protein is CASSELGTGEDTQYF. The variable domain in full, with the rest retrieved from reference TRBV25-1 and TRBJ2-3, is EADIYQTPRYLVIGTGKKITLECSQTMGHDKMYWYQQDPGMELHLIHYSYGVNSTEKGDLSSESTVSRIRTEHFPLTLESARPSHTSQYLCASSELGTGEDTQYFGPGTRLTVL.

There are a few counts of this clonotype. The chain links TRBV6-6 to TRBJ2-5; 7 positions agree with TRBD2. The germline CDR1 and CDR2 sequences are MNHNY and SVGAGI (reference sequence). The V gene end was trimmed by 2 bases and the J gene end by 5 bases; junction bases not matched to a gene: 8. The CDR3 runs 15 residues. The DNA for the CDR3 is TGTGCCAGCAGTTACGTGGGAGGGGAGTTGGAGACCCAGTACTTC. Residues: CASSYVGGELETQYF.

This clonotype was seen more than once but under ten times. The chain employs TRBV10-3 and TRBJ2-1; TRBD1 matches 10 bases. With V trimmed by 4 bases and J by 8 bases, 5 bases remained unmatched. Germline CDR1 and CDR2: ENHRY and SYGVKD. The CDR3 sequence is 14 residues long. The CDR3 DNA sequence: TGTGCCATCAGTGGGACAGGGGGAATCGATGAGCAGTTCTTC. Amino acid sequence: CAISGTGGIDEQFF.

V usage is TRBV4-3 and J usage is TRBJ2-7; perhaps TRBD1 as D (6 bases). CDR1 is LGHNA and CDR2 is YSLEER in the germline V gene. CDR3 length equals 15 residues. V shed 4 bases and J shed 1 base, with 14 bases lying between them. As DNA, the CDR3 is TGCGCCAGCAGCCTTGGGACAAGGGGTTCCTACGAGCAGTACTTC. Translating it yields CASSLGTRGSYEQYF.

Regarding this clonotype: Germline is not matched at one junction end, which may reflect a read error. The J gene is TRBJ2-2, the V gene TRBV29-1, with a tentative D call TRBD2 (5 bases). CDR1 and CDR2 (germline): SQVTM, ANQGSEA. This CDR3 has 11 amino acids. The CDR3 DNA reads TGCAGCCTTGACGGGGCCGGGGAGCTGTTTTTT. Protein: CSLDGAGELFF.

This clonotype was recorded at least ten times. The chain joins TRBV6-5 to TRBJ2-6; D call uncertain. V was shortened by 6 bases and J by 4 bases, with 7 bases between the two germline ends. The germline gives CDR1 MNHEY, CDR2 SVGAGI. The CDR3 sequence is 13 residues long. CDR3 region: CASSHGGANVLTF. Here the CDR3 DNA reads TGTGCCAGCAGCCACGGAGGGGCCAACGTCCTGACTTTC.

CDR3 sequence reads: CASSSTGTTYEQYF. Written as DNA, the CDR3 is TGCGCCAGCAGCTCTACAGGGACAACCTACGAGCAGTACTTC. The rearrangement links TRBV5-1 to TRBJ2-7; D might be TRBD1 (6 bases). CDR3 size: 14 residues. Looked up from germline, CDR1 is SGHRS and CDR2 is YFSETQ. With 3 bases removed from V and 2 bases from J, the gap between germline ends came to 12 bases.

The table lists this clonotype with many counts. The CDR3 DNA reads TGTGCCAGCGGAGACCGAACGAACACTGAAGCTTTCTTT. This translates into CASGDRTNTEAFF. This rearrangement joins TRBV6-5 to TRBJ1-1, with D unresolved. Germline loops: CDR1 MNHEY, CDR2 SVGAGI. The V and J ends lost 8 bases and 1 base respectively, with 11 bases between them. The CDR3 is made up of 13 amino acids.

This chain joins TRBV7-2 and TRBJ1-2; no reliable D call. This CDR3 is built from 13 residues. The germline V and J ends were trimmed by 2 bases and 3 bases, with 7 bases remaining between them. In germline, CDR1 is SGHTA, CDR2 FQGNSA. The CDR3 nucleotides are TGTGCCAGCAGCTTAACCATAGACTATGGCTACACCTTC. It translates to CASSLTIDYGYTF.

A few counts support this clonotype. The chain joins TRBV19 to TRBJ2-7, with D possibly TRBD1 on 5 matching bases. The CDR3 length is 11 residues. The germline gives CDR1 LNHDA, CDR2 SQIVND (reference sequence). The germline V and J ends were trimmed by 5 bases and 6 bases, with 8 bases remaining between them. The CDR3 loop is CASSGQGEQYF. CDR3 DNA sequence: TGTGCCAGTAGTGGGCAGGGCGAGCAGTACTTC.

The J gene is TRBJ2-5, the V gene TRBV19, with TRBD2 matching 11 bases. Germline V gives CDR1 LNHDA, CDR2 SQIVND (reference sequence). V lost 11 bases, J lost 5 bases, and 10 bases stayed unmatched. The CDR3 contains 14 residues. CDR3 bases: TGTGCCTTAACCCTAGCGGGGGGCGATGAGACCCAGTACTTC. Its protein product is CALTLAGGDETQYF.

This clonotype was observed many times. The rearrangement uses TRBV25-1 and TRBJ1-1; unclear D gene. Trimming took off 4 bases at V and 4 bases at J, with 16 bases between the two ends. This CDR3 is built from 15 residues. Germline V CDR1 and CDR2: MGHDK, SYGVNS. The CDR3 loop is CASSASGHGSTEAFF. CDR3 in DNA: TGTGCCAGCAGTGCCTCTGGCCATGGGAGCACTGAAGCTTTCTTT.

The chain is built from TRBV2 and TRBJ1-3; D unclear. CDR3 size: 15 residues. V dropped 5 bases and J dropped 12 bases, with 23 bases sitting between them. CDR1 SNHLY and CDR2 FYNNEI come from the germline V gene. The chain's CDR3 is CASSPGVAISPSIYF. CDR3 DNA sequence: TGTGCCAGCAGTCCCGGGGTAGCAATCAGCCCCAGCATATATTTT.

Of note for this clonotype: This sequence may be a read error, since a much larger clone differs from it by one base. The CDR3 spells CASSKSGTSGAGELFF. In DNA, the CDR3 is TGCGCCAGCAGTAAGTCCGGGACTAGCGGGGCCGGGGAGCTGTTTTTT. The V call is TRBV10-2, the J call TRBJ2-2; the match to TRBD2 covers 13 bases. The germline gives CDR1 WSHSY, CDR2 SAAADI. This CDR3 region has 16 residues.

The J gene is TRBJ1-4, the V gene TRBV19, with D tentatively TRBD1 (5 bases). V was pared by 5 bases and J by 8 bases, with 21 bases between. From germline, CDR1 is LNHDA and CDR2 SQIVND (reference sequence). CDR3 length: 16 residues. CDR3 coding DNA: TGTGCCAGTAGTGCCGGGACCTATCCCGTTAGGGAAAAACTGTTTTTT. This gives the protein CASSAGTYPVREKLFF.

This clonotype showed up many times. The CDR3 bases are TGCAGTGCTAGCCATCCCCATCGCGAGCAGTACTTC. Its protein is CSASHPHREQYF. V and J are TRBV20-1 and TRBJ2-7; D gene unclear. Per the germline V gene, CDR1 is DFQATT and CDR2 is SNEGSKA (reference sequence). V was cut by 3 bases and J by 6 bases, with 12 bases left in between. The CDR3 consists of 12 residues.

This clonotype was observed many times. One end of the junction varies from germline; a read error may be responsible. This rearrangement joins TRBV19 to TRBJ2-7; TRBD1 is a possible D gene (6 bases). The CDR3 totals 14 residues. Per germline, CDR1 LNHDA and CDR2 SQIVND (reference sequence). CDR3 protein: CASSIDRSSYEQYF. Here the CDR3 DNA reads TGTGCCAGTAGCATAGACAGGAGCTCCTACGAGCAGTACTTC.

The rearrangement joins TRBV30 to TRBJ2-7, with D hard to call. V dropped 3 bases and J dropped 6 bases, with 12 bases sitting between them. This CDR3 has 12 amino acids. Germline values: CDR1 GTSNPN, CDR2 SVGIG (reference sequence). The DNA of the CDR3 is TGTGCCTGGAGGGGCTCTGACGCCGAGCAGTACTTC. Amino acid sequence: CAWRGSDAEQYF.